Below are 23 T cell receptor beta chains sequenced from a single sample in a study of cytomegalovirus exposure and HLA in healthy donors. Amplification used 60 Vbeta primers and 13 Jbeta primers. Generated by immunoSEQ multiplex PCR, the TCRdb table keeps only in-frame clones and is missing some. The table has some 200,000 clones, 85% to 90% seen once. The material sequenced was PBMCs. Receptors originate from a woman aged 18-29 years in good health and CMV-seronegative.

The chain links TRBV5-4 to TRBJ1-1; the D gene is possibly TRBD1 (5 bases). Between the trimmed V and J ends, which lost 2 bases and 6 bases, there was a span of 11 bases. The germline V gene has CDR1 SGHNT and CDR2 YYREEE (reference sequence). The CDR3 contains 13 residues. CDR3 nucleotides: TGTGCCAGCAGCTTCCAGGGAATTCCTGAAGCTTTCTTT. This gives the protein CASSFQGIPEAFF.

The CDR3 sequence is CARRTSGIYNEQFF. In DNA form, the CDR3 reads TGTGCCCGTAGAACTAGCGGTATATACAATGAGCAGTTCTTC. J is TRBJ2-1 and V is TRBV30; 8 nucleotides match TRBD2. Per the germline V gene, CDR1 is GTSNPN and CDR2 is SVGIG (reference sequence). V shed 8 bases, J shed 4 bases, and the junction held 10 bases outside the gene matches. This CDR3 has 14 residues.

J is TRBJ1-1 and V is TRBV6-4; 9 bases fit TRBD1. The V gene's germline CDR1 is MRHNA and CDR2 SNTAGT. Losses at the gene ends were 4 bases for V and 1 base for J; bases not matched to a gene: 4. This CDR3 has 15 residues. The CDR3 DNA follows: TGTGCCAGCAGTGCACAGGGGGCGGGGAACACTGAAGCTTTCTTT. Amino acids: CASSAQGAGNTEAFF.

The chain carries TRBV5-3 and TRBJ2-5; 10 bases fit TRBD2. TRBV5-3 is identified as an open reading frame with a role that is uncertain. This CDR3 has 15 residues. The J segment lost 6 bases and the V segment lost 4 bases, leaving 9 bases of the junction unmatched. The CDR3 spells CARSPQRGGLKTQYF. The CDR3 bases are TGTGCCAGAAGCCCCCAGCGGGGGGGCCTGAAGACCCAGTACTTC.

This clone was recorded a few times. V usage is TRBV2 and J usage is TRBJ1-5, with TRBD1 identical over 8 bases. This CDR3 has 15 residues. Germline V CDR1 and CDR2: SNHLY, FYNNEI. The J segment lost 1 base and the V segment lost 6 bases, leaving 5 bases of the junction unmatched. The CDR3 region has the DNA TGTGCCAGCAGGATATACAGGGGGAGCAATCAGCCCCAGCATTTT. The encoded protein is CASRIYRGSNQPQHF.

V usage is TRBV5-6 and J usage is TRBJ1-6, with 7 bases identical to TRBD1. The trim removed 1 base at V and 8 bases at J, leaving 3 bases unmatched. The CDR3 length is 14 residues. Germline assignment: CDR1 SGHDT and CDR2 YYEEEE. CDR3 loop: CASSLRQGHSPLHF. The DNA for the CDR3 is TGTGCCAGCAGCTTGAGACAGGGCCATTCACCCCTCCACTTT.

This clone has just one count. The chain is built from TRBV27 and TRBJ1-2; D is possibly TRBD1 (5 bases). The V gene's germline CDR1 is MNHEY and CDR2 SMNVEV (reference sequence). Trimming cost V 4 bases and J 8 bases, with 20 bases left between them. The CDR3 contains 15 residues. The CDR3 DNA sequence: TGTGCCAGCAGTTCCCCTCCTGTGGGGACTGGAGGCTACACCTTC. Its translation is CASSSPPVGTGGYTF.

The chain combines TRBV15 with TRBJ2-5; weak D call: TRBD2 (5 bases). V was pared by 0 bases and J by 7 bases, with 12 bases between. CDR1 LNHNV and CDR2 YYDKDF come from the germline V gene (reference sequence). This CDR3 is 14 amino acids long. The CDR3 sequence: CATSRDLRAGTQYF. The CDR3 DNA is TGTGCCACCAGCAGAGATCTCCGGGCGGGGACCCAGTACTTC.

This clone was seen more than once but under ten times. Different DNA sequences within this sample yield the same CDR3. The chain uses TRBV20-1 and TRBJ2-7; D is undetermined. Germline CDR1 reads DFQATT; CDR2 reads SNEGSKA (reference sequence). The V and J ends lost 5 bases and 2 bases respectively, with 7 bases between them. CDR3 length: 11 amino acids. CDR3 amino acids: CSASRTYEQYF. The CDR3 bases are TGCAGTGCTTCGAGAACCTACGAGCAGTACTTC.

The chain is built from TRBV27 and TRBJ2-7, with D perhaps matching TRBD1 (5 bases). This CDR3 comprises 13 residues. V was clipped by 3 bases and J by 5 bases, with 11 bases between them. Per the germline V gene, CDR1 is MNHEY and CDR2 is SMNVEV (reference sequence). The CDR3 region is CASSFQGHHEQYF. The DNA of the CDR3 is TGTGCCAGCAGTTTCCAAGGACACCACGAGCAGTACTTC.

The CDR3 here is CATRWGATDTQYF. CDR3 nucleotides: TGTGCCACCCGCTGGGGAGCCACAGATACGCAGTATTTT. J is TRBJ2-3 and V is TRBV19; D might be TRBD2 (5 bases). From germline, CDR1 is LNHDA and CDR2 SQIVND (reference sequence). V was trimmed by 10 bases and J by 2 bases, leaving 13 bases between them. The CDR3 spans 13 residues.

The chain links TRBV7-6 to TRBJ2-5; TRBD2 matches at 14 bases. Germline V gene data show CDR1 as SGHVS and CDR2 as FNYEAQ. The trim removed 3 bases at V and 0 bases at J, leaving 6 bases unmatched. This CDR3 region has 18 residues. CDR3 sequence: CASSFGLAGGEYQETQYF. The CDR3 DNA sequence: TGTGCCAGCAGCTTTGGACTAGCGGGGGGAGAGTACCAAGAGACCCAGTACTTC.

The chain recombines TRBV11-3 with TRBJ2-7; TRBD2 might be the D (5 bases). CDR1 is SGHNT and CDR2 is YENEEA in the germline V gene. The V and J ends lost 6 bases and 3 bases respectively, with 15 bases between them. The CDR3 is 14 residues long. The CDR3 loop reads CASSPGVSGYEQYF. Here the CDR3 DNA reads TGTGCCAGCAGTCCCGGGGTTTCAGGCTACGAGCAGTACTTC.

The chain employs TRBV25-1 and TRBJ2-7, with a tentative D call TRBD2 (5 bases). Germline V gives CDR1 MGHDK, CDR2 SYGVNS. V lost 1 base and J 10 bases, leaving 14 bases between the germline ends. The CDR3 is 13 amino acids. The CDR3 coding sequence is TGTGCCAGCAGTGAATTTCGGGGAAGGTCCCAGTACTTC. Translation gives CASSEFRGRSQYF.

The gene calls are TRBV27 and TRBJ1-2; D call uncertain. From germline, CDR1 is MNHEY and CDR2 SMNVEV (reference sequence). V was cut by 7 bases and J by 8 bases, with 26 bases left in between. This CDR3 has 16 residues. CDR3 nucleotides: TGTGCCAGCATCTCCCCAGAGATGGGTTTTGGAGTAGGCTACACCTTC. This sequence encodes CASISPEMGFGVGYTF.

V and J are TRBV13 and TRBJ2-7; 8 nucleotides agree with TRBD1. The ends lost 4 bases at V and 0 bases at J; junction bases unmatched: 2. Germline CDR1 is PRHDT and CDR2 is FYEKMQ (reference sequence). The CDR3 consists of 14 residues. The CDR3 region is CASSWGTGSYEQYF. CDR3 in DNA: TGTGCCAGCAGCTGGGGGACAGGCTCCTACGAGCAGTACTTC. Full variable domain (missing parts from reference TRBV13 and TRBJ2-7): AAGVIQSPRHLIKEKRETATLKCYPIPRHDTVYWYQQGPGQDPQFLISFYEKMQSDKGSIPDRFSAQQFSDYHSELNMSSLELGDSALYFCASSWGTGSYEQYFGPGTRLTVT.

The chain combines TRBV27 with TRBJ2-1; 11 bases match TRBD2. The CDR3 runs to 17 residues. The V gene end was trimmed by 5 bases and the J gene end by 4 bases; junction bases not matched to a gene: 10. The germline CDR1 and CDR2 sequences are MNHEY and SMNVEV (reference sequence). CDR3 nucleotides: TGTGCCAGCAGTGCGTTCCTAGCGGGAGGAAAATACAATGAGCAGTTCTTC. Amino acids: CASSAFLAGGKYNEQFF.

The chain has TRBV13 and TRBJ2-3, with a possible D match to TRBD2 (5 bases). The CDR3 length is 13 residues. Germline CDR1 and CDR2: PRHDT and FYEKMQ (reference sequence). Trimming shortened V by 7 bases and J by 1 base, and 9 bases separated the two germline ends. CDR3 residues: CASNGRGTDTQYF. CDR3 DNA sequence: TGTGCCAGCAACGGGCGGGGCACAGATACGCAGTATTTT.

This clone showed up just once. The genes are TRBV2 and TRBJ1-2; no firm D call. CDR3 size: 13 residues. Germline CDR1 and CDR2: SNHLY and FYNNEI. The V end lost 7 bases, the J end lost 6 bases, and 15 bases lay between the germline ends. For the CDR3, the DNA is TGTGCCAGCATCCGGGGTGGGTCAAATGGCTACACCTTC. This encodes CASIRGGSNGYTF.

The CDR3 DNA sequence: TGTGCCAGCAGCCGGGGACTAGTCTACGAGCAGTACTTC. It is translated as CASSRGLVYEQYF. This chain links TRBV27 with TRBJ2-5; 8 bases match TRBD2. The better agreement between TRBJ2-7 and the DNA end casts doubt on the J call. Germline lookup yields CDR1 MNHEY and CDR2 SMNVEV (reference sequence). The CDR3 has 13 amino acids.

This clone came up once. Because the CDR3's place on the DNA is in doubt, the DNA is left out and the CDR3 is given as listed by TCRdb. The chain carries TRBV27 and TRBJ2-7; the table gives TRBD2 as D, unverified against the DNA. The CDR3 sequence runs 13 residues, both termini included. Looked up from germline, CDR1 is MNHEY and CDR2 is SMNVEV (reference sequence). The CDR3: CASSSSGAYEQYF.

This clone showed up just once. The chain joins TRBV2 to TRBJ2-3, with D unclear. Deletions cut 4 bases from V and 0 bases from J, with 8 bases between. This CDR3 has 14 residues. Germline V lookup: CDR1 SNHLY, CDR2 FYNNEI. CDR3 DNA: TGTGCCAGCAGTGTCCGACTGAGCACAGATACGCAGTATTTT. It is translated as CASSVRLSTDTQYF.

The chain employs TRBV18 and TRBJ2-1, with 8 bases identical to TRBD2. The CDR3 sequence is 15 residues long. V lost 3 bases, J lost 4 bases, and 5 bases stayed unmatched. Germline assignment: CDR1 KGHSH and CDR2 LQKENI. CDR3: CASSPASGGYNEQFF. The CDR3 nucleotides read TGTGCCAGCTCACCTGCGAGCGGGGGATACAATGAGCAGTTCTTC. Complete variable domain (other parts from reference TRBV18 and TRBJ2-1): NAGVMQNPRHLVRRRGQEARLRCSPMKGHSHVYWYRQLPEEGLKFMVYLQKENIIDESGMPKERFSAEFPKEGPSILRIQQVVRGDSAAYFCASSPASGGYNEQFFGPGTRLTVL.